A single sample gave rise to the 17 T cell receptor beta chains below, sequenced in a study of cytomegalovirus exposure and HLA in healthy donors. PCR was performed using 60 Vbeta and 13 Jbeta primers. Generated by immunoSEQ multiplex PCR, the TCRdb table keeps only in-frame clones and is missing some. In the table there are about 210,000 clones, approximately 86% of which are singletons. The sequencing sample was made of PBMCs. These receptors all come from a boy aged 2 to 10 in good health and CMV-seronegative.

This chain connects TRBV11-3 to TRBJ2-2; no clear D gene. V lost 2 bases, J lost 0 bases, and 4 bases lay in between. Germline V lookup: CDR1 SGHNT, CDR2 YENEEA. The CDR3 length is 14 residues. CDR3 in DNA: TGTGCCAGCAGCTTACTCCCGAACACCGGGGAGCTGTTTTTT. This translates into CASSLLPNTGELFF.

The chain uses TRBV6-1 and TRBJ1-5; tentative D call: TRBD1 (5 bases). The CDR3 has 14 residues. From germline, CDR1 is MNHNS and CDR2 SASEGT. The V gene lost 3 bases and the J gene lost 5 bases, with 11 bases spanning the gap. The CDR3 sequence: CASSDSIGDQPQHF. CDR3 coding DNA: TGTGCCAGCAGTGACTCCATAGGGGATCAGCCCCAGCATTTT.

The rearrangement links TRBV5-1 to TRBJ2-7; 10 bases are shared with TRBD1. Per germline, CDR1 SGHRS and CDR2 YFSETQ. The CDR3 sequence is 14 residues long. V gave up 0 bases and J gave up 9 bases; unmatched junction bases: 6. DNA for the CDR3: TGCGCCAGCAGCTTGGCCCGGGACAGGGGAGCGCAGTACTTC. Protein product: CASSLARDRGAQYF.

This clone was counted between two and nine times. This chain joins TRBV19 and TRBJ1-5; a possible D gene is TRBD1 (6 bases). The CDR3 is 12 amino acids. From germline, CDR1 is LNHDA and CDR2 SQIVND (reference sequence). V lost 6 bases and J lost 8, with 11 bases in between. CDR3 coding DNA: TGTGCCAGTAGAACAGGGCCGGAGCCCCAGCATTTT. Its translation is CASRTGPEPQHF.

This clone appeared once. The J gene is TRBJ2-7, the V gene TRBV6-6; 10 bases are a match to TRBD1. With 10 bases clipped from V and 4 bases from J, the junction kept 10 bases outside the gene matches. Germline values: CDR1 MNHNY, CDR2 SVGAGI (reference sequence). CDR3 size: 14 residues. The CDR3 nucleotides are TGTGCCACCACCGACCGGGACAGGGGATACGAGCAGTACTTC. The encoded protein is CATTDRDRGYEQYF.

The DNA for the CDR3 is TGTGCCAGCAATGTAGCGGGCGGTTTCACAGATACGCAGTATTTT. This codes for CASNVAGGFTDTQYF. The V gene is TRBV19, the J gene TRBJ2-3; 7 nucleotides align to TRBD2. With 9 bases clipped from V and 2 bases from J, the junction kept 11 bases outside the gene matches. The CDR3 has 15 residues. Germline V CDR1 and CDR2: LNHDA, SQIVND (reference sequence).

The rearrangement links TRBV5-1 to TRBJ2-4; 9 bases agree with TRBD1. This CDR3 has 14 amino acids. From germline, CDR1 is SGHRS and CDR2 YFSETQ. The J segment lost 6 bases and the V segment lost 4 bases, leaving 5 bases of the junction unmatched. CDR3 in amino acids: CASSPDRGANIQYF. Here the CDR3 DNA reads TGCGCCAGCAGCCCGGACAGGGGCGCAAACATTCAGTACTTC.

This chain connects TRBV7-9 to TRBJ2-7, with 11 bases identical to TRBD2. The J call is in doubt because the DNA end fits TRBJ2-1 better. The CDR3 length is 15 residues. CDR1 SEHNR and CDR2 FQNEAQ come from the germline V gene (reference sequence). The CDR3 DNA follows: TGTGCCAGCAGCACTTGGACTAGCGGGCGTCGAGAGCAGTTCTTC. It encodes CASSTWTSGRREQFF.

This sequence joins TRBV6-5 and TRBJ2-7, with TRBD1 matching over 7 bases. The CDR3 extends over 14 amino acids. Per the germline V gene, CDR1 is MNHEY and CDR2 is SVGAGI. Trimming at V came to 5 bases and at J to 1 base, leaving 5 bases not matched to a gene. CDR3 in DNA: TGTGCCAGCAGTCAGACAGGGTCTTCCTACGAGCAGTACTTC. Protein product: CASSQTGSSYEQYF.

This clone was seen a single time. This chain connects TRBV13 to TRBJ2-7; tentatively, D is TRBD2 (9 bases). Trimming removed 5 bases from V and 0 bases from J, with 29 bases in between. The CDR3 has 20 residues. Germline V gives CDR1 PRHDT, CDR2 FYEKMQ (reference sequence). The DNA of the CDR3 is TGTGCCAGCAGCAGGAAAGGACAGGGAGTGTCTAGCGGGAACTCCTACGAGCAGTACTTC. It specifies CASSRKGQGVSSGNSYEQYF.

This clone has a handful of counts. This sequence joins TRBV5-6 and TRBJ2-1; 8 nucleotides match TRBD2. This CDR3 comprises 12 residues. Germline CDR1 and CDR2: SGHDT and YYEEEE. V lost 4 bases and J lost 15; bases outside the gene matches: 9. Written as DNA, the CDR3 is TGTGCCAGCAGCGGGAGGAGTCGGGAGGGGTTCTTC. Protein product: CASSGRSREGFF.

The CDR3 sequence: CASSLAGLAQWETQYF. In DNA form, the CDR3 reads TGTGCCAGCAGCTTAGCGGGACTAGCCCAATGGGAGACCCAGTACTTC. The chain combines TRBV7-8 with TRBJ2-5, with TRBD2 matching over 9 bases. Germline V gene sequence: CDR1 SGHVS, CDR2 FQNEAQ. V was clipped by 0 bases and J by 5 bases; unmatched bases: 7. This CDR3 region has 16 residues.

The rearrangement links TRBV11-2 to TRBJ2-2; TRBD2 aligns across 8 bases. The germline V gene has CDR1 SGHAT and CDR2 FQNNGV. The CDR3 runs to 16 residues. V lost 5 bases, J lost 7 bases, and 12 bases stayed unmatched. CDR3 sequence reads: CASSPIGGGRNGELFF. CDR3 in DNA: TGTGCCAGCAGCCCCATCGGGGGGGGCCGTAACGGGGAGCTGTTTTTT.

V is TRBV19 and J is TRBJ1-2; no firm D call. The CDR3 length is 13 residues. V lost 1 base and J 8 bases, leaving 11 bases between the germline ends. Germline CDR1 is LNHDA and CDR2 is SQIVND (reference sequence). Here the CDR3 reads CASSIAPGVGYTF. The CDR3 nucleotides are TGTGCCAGTAGTATAGCCCCAGGCGTCGGCTACACCTTC.

The V and J genes are TRBV14 and TRBJ2-1; 10 nucleotides match TRBD2. The V segment lost 5 bases and the J segment 6 bases; nucleotides outside the gene matches: 7. Per germline, CDR1 SGHDN and CDR2 FVKESK. The CDR3 runs to 15 residues. CDR3 in DNA: TGTGCCAGCAGCAAGAAGGCTAGCGGGAGCAATGAGCAGTTCTTC. This gives the protein CASSKKASGSNEQFF.

V usage is TRBV18 and J usage is TRBJ2-3; 11 bases match TRBD2. This CDR3 is 19 amino acids long. Per the germline V gene, CDR1 is KGHSH and CDR2 is LQKENI. With V trimmed by 2 bases and J by 3 bases, 13 bases remained unmatched. CDR3 residues: CASSPRLAGYPVGTDTQYF. DNA of the CDR3: TGTGCCAGCTCACCAAGACTAGCGGGGTATCCAGTCGGGACAGATACGCAGTATTTT.

The DNA for the CDR3 is TGTGCCAGCAGTGCCCTAGCGGGGAAAACGTACGAGCAGTACTTC. Its protein product is CASSALAGKTYEQYF. The genes are TRBV6-1 and TRBJ2-7, with 9 bases fitting TRBD2. Losses at the gene ends were 4 bases for V and 4 bases for J; bases not matched to a gene: 8. CDR1 is MNHNS and CDR2 is SASEGT in the germline V gene. This CDR3 is 15 amino acids long.